This TCR beta chain originates from a study of cytomegalovirus exposure and HLA in healthy donors. The CDR3 runs to 14 residues. The germline gives CDR1 SEHNR, CDR2 FQNEAQ (reference sequence). The V segment lost 5 bases and the J segment 4 bases; nucleotides outside the gene matches: 8. Whole-study results and caveats: Using the classifier, cytomegalovirus status was reportedly diagnosed with high specificity and sensitivity. Donor immune exposure was known only as CMV serostatus. Common viral pathogens were later found to be apparently linked to several of the most significant clusters. TCR beta V- and J-gene trimming, according to a later analysis, was linked to a missense DCLRE1C variant.

Concerning this clone itself: Its antigen is unidentified.

The PCR ran on 60 Vbeta and 13 Jbeta primers. Sequencing was performed with immunoSEQ multiplex PCR; in TCRdb, only in-frame clones are kept and a portion is missing. The sample gives approximately 190,000 clones, about 87% of which show up once; 1% to 1.5% is in the top ten. The sequenced material came from PBMCs. The J gene is TRBJ2-7, the V gene TRBV7-9, with 7 bases lining up with TRBD2. The sequence came from a man younger than 40 in good health and CMV-seronegative. Here the CDR3 reads CASSPDLGGYEQYF. For the CDR3, the DNA is TGTGCCAGCAGCCCAGACCTGGGGGGGTACGAGCAGTACTTC.